The 8 T cell receptor beta chains given below trace back to one sample, sequenced in a study of Ad26.COV2.S vaccination and SARS-CoV-2 variants. Sequencing was performed with immunoSEQ multiplex PCR; in TCRdb, only in-frame clones are kept and a portion is missing. In the table there are 320,000 or so clones, roughly 90% of which are singletons. The sample's treatment: around 19 received Ad26.COV2.S at low or high dose, single or two shots; a few received placebo; per-sample allocation not given. Material that was analyzed had been drawn on day 63 after the first vaccine or placebo injection. This sample comprised peripheral blood, obtained in a trial of Ad26.COV2.S vaccine versus placebo. The receptors derive from a person aged 18-65 years who received the Ad26.COV2.S COVID-19 vaccine or a placebo.

The chain is built from TRBV19 and TRBJ2-5, with TRBD1 matching 9 bases. J lost 1 base, V lost 8 bases, and 2 bases had no gene match. CDR3 length: 13 amino acids. Per germline, CDR1 LNHDA and CDR2 SQIVND (reference sequence). CDR3 amino acids: CASGGQGQETQYF. The DNA for the CDR3 is TGTGCCAGTGGGGGACAGGGCCAAGAGACCCAGTACTTC. Full variable domain (missing parts from reference TRBV19 and TRBJ2-5): DGGITQSPKYLFRKEGQNVTLSCEQNLNHDAMYWYRQDPGQGLRLIYYSQIVNDFQKGDIAEGYSVSREKKESFPLTVTSAQKNPTAFYLCASGGQGQETQYFGPGTRLLVL.

The chain has TRBV11-3 and TRBJ2-2; 10 positions agree with TRBD1. The CDR3 extends over 17 amino acids. V lost 1 base and J lost 4; bases outside the gene matches: 6. CDR1 is SGHNT and CDR2 is YENEEA in the germline V gene. CDR3 DNA: TGTGCCAGCAGCTTAGTTCTGACAGGGGGCCGCACCGGGGAGCTGTTTTTT. Its protein product is CASSLVLTGGRTGELFF.

V and J are TRBV5-8 and TRBJ1-6; D is ambiguous. Trimming left V 2 bases short and J 6 bases short, with 21 bases between. CDR3 length equals 18 residues. Germline lookup yields CDR1 SGHTS and CDR2 YDEGEE. The CDR3 region has the DNA TGTGCCAGCAGCTTTATTTATTTGGCCGCCATTGTTAATTCACCCCTCCACTTT. It is translated as CASSFIYLAAIVNSPLHF.

The gene calls are TRBV19 and TRBJ1-5; TRBD1 might be the D (6 bases). The CDR3 contains 15 residues. CDR1 is LNHDA, CDR2 SQIVND, per germline (reference sequence). The V end lost 4 bases, the J end lost 3 bases, and 13 bases lay between the germline ends. The CDR3 DNA sequence: TGTGCCAGTAGTACTAATGACAGGTACAATCAGCCCCAGCATTTT. Translating it yields CASSTNDRYNQPQHF.

With respect to this clone: This sample includes further DNA sequences coding for the same CDR3. The chain has TRBV4-2 and TRBJ1-1, with 7 positions matching TRBD1. CDR1 is LGHNA and CDR2 is YNFKEQ in the germline V gene. The CDR3 has 14 residues. V lost 0 bases to trimming and J lost 5 bases; unmatched junction nucleotides: 3. The CDR3 DNA reads TGTGCCAGCAGCCAAGAGCAGGGGGGGACTGAAGCTTTCTTT. Translating gives CASSQEQGGTEAFF.

The chain uses TRBV7-2 and TRBJ2-1, with 12 bases that match TRBD2. With 2 bases clipped from V and 6 bases from J, the junction kept 8 bases outside the gene matches. Germline V gene sequence: CDR1 SGHTA, CDR2 FQGNSA. This CDR3 is built from 17 residues. The CDR3 here is CASSLLAGGSGGNEQFF. CDR3 bases: TGTGCCAGCAGCTTACTAGCGGGAGGGTCGGGAGGCAATGAGCAGTTCTTC.

V and J are TRBV6-1 and TRBJ1-3, with D unclear. Per germline, CDR1 MNHNS and CDR2 SASEGT. CDR3 length: 15 amino acids. V lost 2 bases and J 0 bases, leaving 8 bases between the germline ends. The CDR3 nucleotides are TGTGCCAGCAGTGAACAGGTCCTCTCTGGAAACACCATATATTTT. Amino acids: CASSEQVLSGNTIYF.

The table lists this clone with a count of one. The rearrangement links TRBV27 to TRBJ1-2; 8 positions agree with TRBD1. Germline V CDR1 and CDR2: MNHEY, SMNVEV (reference sequence). Losses at the gene ends were 2 bases for V and 1 base for J; bases not matched to a gene: 6. The CDR3 contains 16 residues. The chain's CDR3 is CASSLLGQGSNYGYTF. The CDR3 region has the DNA TGTGCCAGCAGTTTACTAGGACAGGGTAGTAACTATGGCTACACCTTC.